The rows below give T cell receptor beta chains drawn from one sample of a study of blood T cell repertoires in COVID-19. The assay was immunoSEQ multiplex PCR, and TCRdb's table has in-frame clones only and misses some. This table has roughly 400,000 clones, over 75% appearing once. The sequenced sample was PBMCs or T cells enriched from blood (not recorded which). Receptors originate from a woman aged 40-49 years with acute COVID-19. CDR3s include the opening cysteine and the closing phenylalanine or tryptophan. Fields, in order: clone size, D gene, J gene, V gene, CDR3 protein, CDR3 DNA. The D gene is left open where the match is weak. Not every row has a clone size; where given, it reads once, few, many or a size class.

.,.,TRBJ2-7,TRBV5-1,CASSLAGRSEQYF,TGCGCCAGCAGCTTGGCCGGTCGCTCCGAGCAGTACTTC
once,TRBD1,TRBJ1-4,TRBV2,CASSGTGPNEKLFF,TGTGCCAGCAGCGGGACAGGTCCTAATGAAAAACTGTTTTTT
.,TRBD2,TRBJ2-3,TRBV29-1,CSVGGLQHADTQYF,TGCAGCGTTGGGGGACTACAGCATGCAGATACGCAGTATTTT
.,TRBD1,TRBJ2-1,TRBV24-1,CATSDLRQGGEQFF,TGTGCCACCAGTGATTTGAGACAGGGGGGTGAGCAGTTCTTC
.,TRBD1,TRBJ1-1,TRBV2,CASTQTGVNTEAFF,TGTGCCAGCACGCAGACAGGGGTGAACACTGAAGCTTTCTTT
few,TRBD1,TRBJ2-2,TRBV27,CASHLGQGSTGELFF,TGTGCCAGCCACCTCGGACAGGGTTCCACCGGGGAGCTGTTTTTT
.,.,TRBJ1-2,TRBV10-3,CAISRGTVTNYGYTF,TGTGCCATCAGTAGGGGGACCGTAACTAACTATGGCTACACCTTC
.,.,TRBJ1-1,TRBV6-1,CASSEAYGGSTEAFF,TGTGCCAGCAGTGAAGCGTATGGGGGGAGTACTGAAGCTTTCTTT
.,.,TRBJ1-4,TRBV15,CATSRDHGDEKLFF,TGTGCCACCAGCAGAGACCACGGTGATGAAAAACTGTTTTTT
.,.,TRBJ2-7,TRBV6-6,CASSYSKRDRVYEQYF,TGTGCCAGCAGTTACTCGAAACGAGACAGAGTCTACGAGCAGTACTTC
.,.,TRBJ1-5,TRBV30,CAWSSGPIGLEQPQHF,TGTGCCTGGTCAAGCGGCCCAATCGGACTAGAGCAGCCCCAGCATTTT
.,.,TRBJ2-3,TRBV10-3,CAIGGSTDTQYF,TGTGCCATCGGAGGCTCCACAGATACGCAGTATTTT
.,TRBD1,TRBJ1-5,TRBV2,CASSVTGVDQPQHF,TGTGCCAGCAGCGTAACAGGGGTAGATCAGCCCCAGCATTTT
.,.,TRBJ1-2,TRBV5-1,CASSPGESNYGYTF,TGCGCCAGCAGCCCGGGTGAATCGAACTATGGCTACACCTTC
.,.,TRBJ2-5,TRBV14,CASSQVRQASVETQYF,TGTGCCAGCAGCCAAGTTCGGCAGGCCTCGGTGGAGACCCAGTACTTC
.,TRBD2,TRBJ2-2,TRBV24-1,CATSGGGTGELFF,TGTGCCACCAGTGGCGGGGGCACCGGGGAGCTGTTTTTT
.,.,TRBJ2-7,TRBV27,CASRNRDVHEQYF,TGTGCCAGCCGGAACAGGGATGTCCACGAGCAGTACTTC
.,.,TRBJ1-2,TRBV19,CASSRPTGPRNYGYTF,TGTGCCAGTAGTAGACCCACAGGGCCGAGGAACTATGGCTACACCTTC